This T cell receptor beta chain originates from a study of cytomegalovirus exposure and HLA in healthy donors. CDR1 is SGHDT and CDR2 is YYEEEE in the germline V gene. The CDR3 loop spans 16 amino acids. Unmatched junction bases numbered 7, after V lost 2 bases and J lost 5 bases. Profiled with immunoSEQ multiplex PCR; TCRdb holds only in-frame clones, not every one. In the table there are under 130,000 clones, about 86% of which are singletons. V is TRBV5-6 and J is TRBJ2-2; 9 nucleotides align to TRBD1. Source material: PBMCs. The TCR was taken from a young woman in good health and CMV-seropositive. The CDR3 sequence is CASSFIQGARTGELFF. CDR3 nucleotide sequence: TGTGCCAGCAGCTTTATACAGGGGGCGCGAACCGGGGAGCTGTTTTTT.